Included here is one T cell receptor (beta chain) sequence, with context. Its antigen is not identified. The data were taken from a study of cytomegalovirus exposure and HLA in healthy donors. Study summary: Per a later analysis, the roughly 690 first-cohort and approximately 120 validation repertoires shared one platform. Study results and caveats: Cytomegalovirus status was reportedly diagnosed by the classifier with high sensitivity and specificity. The investigators catalogued 150 or so TCR beta chains as cytomegalovirus-associated. CMV antigen specificity was confirmed in vitro for three CMV-associated chains.

The V end was cut by 2 bases, the J end by 0 bases, with 11 bases between. From germline, CDR1 is MNHEY and CDR2 SVGAGI. The CDR3 covers 16 residues. Profiling relied on immunoSEQ multiplex PCR, and the TCRdb table lists in-frame clones only, not all of them. In the table there are under 250,000 clones, over 75% of which are singletons. This chain uses TRBV6-5 with TRBJ2-1, with D perhaps matching TRBD2 (6 bases). The TCR originated in a woman under 30 in good health and CMV-seropositive. The sample taken for sequencing was PBMCs. CDR3: CASSYGRPSSYNEQFF. For the CDR3, the DNA is TGTGCCAGCAGTTACGGGAGGCCGAGCTCCTACAATGAGCAGTTCTTC.